What follows are 21 T cell receptor beta chains derived from one specimen sequenced in a study of T-cell reconstitution after alpha-beta-depleted transplantation in children. It was with unique molecular identifiers that the TCRbeta library was prepared. TCRdb reprocessed the PCR reads via MiXCR and lists one record per CDR3 protein. The table lists about 830,000 distinct CDR3 sequences, 16% of them singletons, with about 5% in the top ten. Source: PBMCs, mostly from graft donor cells, taken 360 days after TCRalphabeta/CD19-depleted stem cell transplant. Receptor source: a male patient younger than 18 who had a stem cell transplant for acute lymphoblastic leukemia, so the T cells may come from the graft donor.

The chain carries TRBV4-2 and TRBJ1-2, with TRBD1 matching over 7 bases. The germline V gene has CDR1 LGHNA and CDR2 YNFKEQ. This CDR3 contains 14 residues. V was pared by 1 base and J by 7 bases, with 6 bases of the junction left unmatched. For the CDR3, the DNA is TGTGCCAGCAGCCAAGGACAGGGAAGTATTGGCTACACCTTC. Encoded protein: CASSQGQGSIGYTF.

The CDR3 bases are TGTGCCAGCAGCCACGGGGACAGCAGTAGGCAGCCCCAGCATTTT. This encodes CASSHGDSSRQPQHF. This chain connects TRBV4-2 to TRBJ1-5; the match to TRBD1 covers 7 bases. The CDR3 has 15 residues. Trimming took 3 bases from V and 7 from J; bases not matched to a gene: 9. Germline values: CDR1 LGHNA, CDR2 YNFKEQ.

The rearrangement links TRBV6-2 or TRBV6-3 to TRBJ2-1; D tentatively fits TRBD1 or TRBD2 (5 bases each). CDR1 is MNHEY, CDR2 SVGEGT, per germline. Trimming stripped 2 bases from V and 7 bases from J, with 12 bases between. This CDR3 contains 14 residues. This chain's CDR3 is CASSYTGLINEQFF. CDR3 DNA: TGTGCCAGCAGTTACACGGGGCTCATTAATGAGCAGTTCTTC.

The chain has TRBV5-1 and TRBJ2-5; D is possibly TRBD1 (6 bases). Germline V gene lookup returns CDR1 SGHRS and CDR2 YFSETQ. CDR3 length: 14 residues. Trimming took 6 bases from V and 1 from J, leaving 13 bases between them. In DNA, the CDR3 is TGCGCCAGCACCCACAGGGCACCCCAAGAGACCCAGTACTTC. It specifies CASTHRAPQETQYF.

Concerning this clonotype itself: A single base separates this from a much larger clone, so it may be a read error. Because it lacks the conserved phenylalanine or tryptophan at the end, this CDR3 is likely a read error. The rearrangement uses TRBV28 and TRBJ2-7; D is uncertain. The V end was cut by 3 bases, the J end by 2 bases, with 8 bases between. CDR3 length equals 13 residues. The germline V gene has CDR1 MDHEN and CDR2 SYDVKM. CDR3 sequence: CASSFGHTYEQYC. The CDR3 DNA sequence: TGTGCCAGCAGTTTTGGGCACACCTACGAGCAGTACTGC.

This clonotype has more than one count but fewer than ten. The V call is TRBV18, the J call TRBJ2-1; 10 positions agree with TRBD2. V shed 6 bases, J shed 1 base, and the junction held 6 bases outside the gene matches. The germline V gene has CDR1 KGHSH and CDR2 LQKENI. The CDR3 is made up of 16 amino acids. This CDR3 is CASSRSGGGSYNEQFF. The CDR3 DNA sequence: TGTGCCAGCTCCCGCAGCGGGGGGGGATCCTACAATGAGCAGTTCTTC.

This clonotype was found a few times. V usage is TRBV14 and J usage is TRBJ1-1, with a weak D call TRBD1 (6 bases). This CDR3 has 16 residues. Trimming cost V 1 base and J 3 bases, with 15 bases left between them. Germline V gene lookup returns CDR1 SGHDN and CDR2 FVKESK. The CDR3 loop reads CASSQGGGHWDTEAFF. The CDR3 DNA sequence: TGTGCCAGCAGCCAAGGGGGGGGACACTGGGACACTGAAGCTTTCTTT.

This clonotype was recorded a few times. The genes are TRBV11-1 and TRBJ2-7; possibly TRBD1 for D (5 bases). Between the trimmed V and J ends, which lost 2 bases and 6 bases, there was a span of 14 bases. The CDR3 contains 14 residues. CDR1 is SGHAT, CDR2 FQDESV, per germline (reference sequence). The CDR3 sequence: CASSLKGWTSEQYF. The CDR3 DNA is TGTGCCAGCAGCTTAAAGGGGTGGACGTCCGAGCAGTACTTC.

The chain is built from TRBV28 and TRBJ2-1; D ambiguous. This CDR3 has 15 amino acids. Germline lookup yields CDR1 MDHEN and CDR2 SYDVKM. V was shortened by 7 bases and J by 0 bases, with 13 bases between the two germline ends. CDR3 residues: CASKSTTGSYNEQFF. The CDR3 nucleotides read TGTGCCAGCAAGTCAACGACTGGCTCCTACAATGAGCAGTTCTTC.

The rearrangement uses TRBV18 and TRBJ2-5, with 14 bases aligning to TRBD2. Germline V CDR1 and CDR2: KGHSH, LQKENI. After removal of 0 bases from V and 7 bases from J, the junction contained 4 bases not matched to a gene. There are 16 residues in the CDR3. CDR3 DNA: TGTGCCAGCTCACCACCGGGACTAGCGGGAGTGGGGACCCAGTACTTC. Its translation: CASSPPGLAGVGTQYF.

This clonotype has just a few counts. This chain uses TRBV6-1 with TRBJ2-1; 10 bases fit TRBD2. CDR3 length equals 15 residues. CDR1 and CDR2 (germline): MNHNS, SASEGT. V shed 10 bases and J 0 bases; nucleotides not matched to a gene: 6. The CDR3 DNA is TGTGCCACTTCAGCGGGAGGGAGCTCCTACAATGAGCAGTTCTTC. Its protein is CATSAGGSSYNEQFF.

V gene TRBV5-1 combines with J gene TRBJ2-7, with D perhaps TRBD1 (6 bases). V lost 10 bases and J lost 3, with 14 bases in between. This CDR3 is 12 amino acids long. Germline values: CDR1 SGHRS, CDR2 YFSETQ. CDR3 sequence (DNA): TGCGCCGGCCGGGACACCCACTACGAGCAGTACTTC. Its translation: CAGRDTHYEQYF.

The V call is TRBV18, the J call TRBJ2-3; D ambiguous. The germline V gene has CDR1 KGHSH and CDR2 LQKENI. V lost 3 bases and J 1 base, leaving 11 bases between the germline ends. The CDR3 loop spans 15 amino acids. This CDR3 is CASSPGPTGTDTQYF. The DNA for the CDR3 is TGTGCCAGCTCACCGGGTCCTACAGGCACAGATACGCAGTATTTT. The variable domain in full, completed from reference TRBV18 and TRBJ2-3, reads NAGVMQNPRHLVRRRGQEARLRCSPMKGHSHVYWYRQLPEEGLKFMVYLQKENIIDESGMPKERFSAEFPKEGPSILRIQQVVRGDSAAYFCASSPGPTGTDTQYFGPGTRLTVL.

The V and J genes are TRBV29-1 and TRBJ1-3; unclear D gene. The length of the CDR3 is 12 residues. Germline CDR1 is SQVTM and CDR2 is ANQGSEA. V lost 6 bases, J lost 2 bases, and 8 bases lay in between. CDR3 bases: TGCAGCGTCCTATTAGCTGGAAACACCATATATTTT. Translation: CSVLLAGNTIYF.

This chain joins TRBV7-2 and TRBJ2-7; 8 positions match TRBD1. The CDR3 is 14 residues long. The ends lost 9 bases at V and 6 bases at J; junction bases unmatched: 13. Germline V CDR1 and CDR2: SGHTA, FQGNSA. DNA of the CDR3: TGTGCCAGTTCCTCGACAGGGGAAGCGGTCGAGCAGTACTTC. Protein product: CASSSTGEAVEQYF.

This clonotype was seen only a few times. V usage is TRBV20-1 and J usage is TRBJ1-6, with 7 bases identical to TRBD1. CDR3 length: 13 residues. Germline V lookup: CDR1 DFQATT, CDR2 SNEGSKA (reference sequence). The CDR3 protein is CSLRGAANSPLHF. The CDR3, as DNA: TGCTCCCTCAGGGGGGCGGCCAATTCACCCCTCCACTTT.

V gene TRBV6-1 combines with J gene TRBJ2-2; TRBD1 agrees at 10 bases. This CDR3 region has 16 residues. Germline loops: CDR1 MNHNS, CDR2 SASEGT. V lost 9 bases and J lost 2; bases outside the gene matches: 9. The CDR3 protein is CASPGRQGANTGELFF. The CDR3 bases are TGTGCCAGTCCTGGGAGACAGGGGGCAAACACCGGGGAGCTGTTTTTT.

The sample holds many counts of this clonotype. The V and J genes are TRBV7-6 and TRBJ2-2, with 10 nucleotides matching TRBD2. Germline CDR1 and CDR2: SGHVS and FNYEAQ. The trim removed 5 bases at V and 4 bases at J, leaving 7 bases unmatched. The length of the CDR3 is 16 residues. DNA for the CDR3: TGTGCCAGCAGCCCGCTAGCGGGAGTGACCACCGGGGAGCTGTTTTTT. Amino acids: CASSPLAGVTTGELFF.

This clonotype has just a few counts. The chain has TRBV5-1 and TRBJ2-7, with 7 bases matching TRBD1. The V gene's germline CDR1 is SGHRS and CDR2 YFSETQ. The V gene end was trimmed by 3 bases and the J gene end by 0 bases; junction bases not matched to a gene: 9. The CDR3 covers 16 residues. The CDR3: CASSSFAGQDSYEQYF. In DNA, the CDR3 is TGCGCCAGCAGCTCCTTCGCCGGACAGGACTCCTACGAGCAGTACTTC.

This clonotype appeared a few times. The chain employs TRBV4-1 and TRBJ2-7, with TRBD2 matching over 14 bases. Germline V lookup: CDR1 MGHRA, CDR2 YSYEKL. This CDR3 comprises 16 residues. V lost 6 bases to trimming and J lost 5 bases; unmatched junction nucleotides: 9. In DNA form, the CDR3 reads TGCGCCAGCAGGGGACTAGCGGGGGTCCAGGTCGACGAGCAGTACTTC. The encoded protein is CASRGLAGVQVDEQYF.

This chain joins TRBV21-1 and TRBJ2-4; TRBD1 reflects the table's D call only, with no check against the DNA. TRBV21-1 is tagged as a pseudogene. This CDR3 spans 16 amino acids. The CDR3 nucleotides read TGTGCCAGCAGCAAACGGAATTGTCCCGGTAGGGACATTCAGTACTTC. Amino acid sequence: CASSKRNCPGRDIQYF.